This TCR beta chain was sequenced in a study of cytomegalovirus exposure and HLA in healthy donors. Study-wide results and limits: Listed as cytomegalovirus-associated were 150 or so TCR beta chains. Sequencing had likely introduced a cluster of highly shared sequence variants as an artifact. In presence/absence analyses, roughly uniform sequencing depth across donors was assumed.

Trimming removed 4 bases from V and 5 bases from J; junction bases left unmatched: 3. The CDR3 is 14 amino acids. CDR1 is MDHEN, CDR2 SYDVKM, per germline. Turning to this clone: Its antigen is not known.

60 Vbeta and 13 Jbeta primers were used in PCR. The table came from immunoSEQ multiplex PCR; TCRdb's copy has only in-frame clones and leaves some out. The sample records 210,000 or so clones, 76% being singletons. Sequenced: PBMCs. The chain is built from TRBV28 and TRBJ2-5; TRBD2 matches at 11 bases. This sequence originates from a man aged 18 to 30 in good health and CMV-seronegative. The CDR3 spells CASSSLAGEETQYF. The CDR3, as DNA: TGTGCCAGCAGTTCACTAGCGGGAGAGGAGACCCAGTACTTC.